The TCR beta chain under discussion was sequenced for a study of graft-versus-host responses after intestinal transplantation. Study summary: Each transplant was multivisceral, liver-intestinal, or isolated intestinal. Anti-thymocyte globulin induction was given to all recipients, followed by tacrolimus and steroids for three to four years.

The sample holds one count of this clone. Its target is not known. Study-wide points: Analysis identified GvH clones in recipient marrow, with some appearing first in ileum or blood. Declining HvG levels early post-transplant were linked to peak circulating GvH clone levels.

Profiled with immunoSEQ multiplex PCR; TCRdb holds only in-frame clones, not every one. The sample includes approximately 88,000 clones, 94% of them seen just once. The starting material was unstimulated CD4+ T cells sorted from spleen or lymph node cells, obtained before transplant. The TCR was taken from a human donor who was the organ donor for an intestinal transplant.

The CDR3 sequence: CASSSPVGTDTQYF. As DNA, the CDR3 is TGTGCCAGCAGTTCCCCGGTGGGGACAGATACGCAGTATTTT. The chain has TRBV6-6 and TRBJ2-3; D is ambiguous. The length of the CDR3 is 14 residues. Deletions cut 4 bases from V and 3 bases from J, with 11 bases between. Germline V gene lookup returns CDR1 MNHNY and CDR2 SVGAGI (reference sequence).